This T cell receptor beta chain originates from a study of shared clonotypes between healthy human individuals. The method was immunoSEQ multiplex PCR; TCRdb's version includes in-frame clones alone and lacks a portion of them. The table records about 1.1 million clones, 77% of them present only once. In regard to this clone: Antigen unknown.

Overall study findings and caveats: Shared clonotypes: about 4.6% naive CD4, about 3.5% naive CD8, 2.3% memory CD4, under 0.5% memory CD8.

The CDR3 spans 16 residues. With V trimmed by 5 bases and J by 3 bases, 10 bases remained unmatched. The germline gives CDR1 SGHTA, CDR2 FQGTGA. The sequencing sample was made of memory CD4+ T cells from PBMCs. Subset: CD45RA-negative fraction. The rearrangement uses TRBV7-3 and TRBJ1-3, with 7 bases identical to TRBD1. The TCR comes from a man in his late teens or twenties in good health. Some clones in this sample may be carry-over from other donors' samples. DNA for the CDR3: TGTGCCAGCAGCAAAACAGGGGAGAACGGTGGAAACACCATATATTTT. It codes for CASSKTGENGGNTIYF.